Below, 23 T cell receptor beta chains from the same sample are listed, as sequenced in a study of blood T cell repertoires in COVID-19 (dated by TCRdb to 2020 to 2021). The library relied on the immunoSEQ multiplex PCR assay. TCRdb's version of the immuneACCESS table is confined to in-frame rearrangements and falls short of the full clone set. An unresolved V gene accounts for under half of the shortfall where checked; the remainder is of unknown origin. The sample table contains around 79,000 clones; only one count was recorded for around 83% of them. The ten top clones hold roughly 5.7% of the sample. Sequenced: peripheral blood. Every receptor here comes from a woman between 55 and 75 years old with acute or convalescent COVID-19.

The CDR3 bases are TGTGCCACCAGTGATTTGTTAGACACAGATACGCAGTATTTT. This codes for CATSDLLDTDTQYF. V and J are TRBV24-1 and TRBJ2-3; D remains ambiguous. Germline V lookup: CDR1 KGHDR, CDR2 SFDVKD. The V end lost 0 bases, the J end lost 2 bases, and 5 bases lay between the germline ends. There are 14 residues in the CDR3.

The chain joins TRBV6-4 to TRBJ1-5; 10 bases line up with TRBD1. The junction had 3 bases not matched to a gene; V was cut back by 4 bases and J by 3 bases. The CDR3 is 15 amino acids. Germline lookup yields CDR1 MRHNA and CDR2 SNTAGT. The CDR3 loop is CASSGDRGSNQPQHF. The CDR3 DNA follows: TGTGCCAGCAGTGGGGACAGGGGCTCCAATCAGCCCCAGCATTTT.

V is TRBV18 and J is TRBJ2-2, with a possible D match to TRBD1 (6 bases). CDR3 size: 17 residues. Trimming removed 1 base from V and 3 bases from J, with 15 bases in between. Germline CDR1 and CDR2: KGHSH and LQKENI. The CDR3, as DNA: TGTGCCAGCTCACCACTTTCAGGGGCCTTTGACACCGGGGAGCTGTTTTTT. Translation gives CASSPLSGAFDTGELFF.

Here the CDR3 DNA reads TGCGCCAGCAGATCTACCGGGACAGATGGCTACACCTTC. Its translation is CASRSTGTDGYTF. The J gene is TRBJ1-2, the V gene TRBV10-2, with TRBD1 identical over 7 bases. V shed 6 bases and J 6 bases; nucleotides not matched to a gene: 7. The CDR3 spans 13 residues. Germline values: CDR1 WSHSY, CDR2 SAAADI.

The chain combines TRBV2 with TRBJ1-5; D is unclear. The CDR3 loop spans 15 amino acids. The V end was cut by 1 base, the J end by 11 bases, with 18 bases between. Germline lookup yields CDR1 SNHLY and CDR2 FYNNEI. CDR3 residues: CASSEETTINVAQHF. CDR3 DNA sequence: TGTGCCAGCAGTGAAGAGACTACCATAAATGTTGCCCAGCATTTT.

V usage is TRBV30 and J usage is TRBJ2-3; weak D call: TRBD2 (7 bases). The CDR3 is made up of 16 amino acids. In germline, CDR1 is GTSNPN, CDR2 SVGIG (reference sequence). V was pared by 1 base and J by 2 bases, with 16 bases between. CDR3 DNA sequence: TGTGCCTGGAGTGGGATTGTGGGGGGGGCCACAGATACGCAGTATTTT. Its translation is CAWSGIVGGATDTQYF.

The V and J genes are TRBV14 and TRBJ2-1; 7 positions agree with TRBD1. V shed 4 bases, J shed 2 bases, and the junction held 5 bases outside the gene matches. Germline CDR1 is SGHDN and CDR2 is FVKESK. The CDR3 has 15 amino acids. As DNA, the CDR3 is TGTGCCAGCAGCCCACCGACAGGGCCCTACAATGAGCAGTTCTTC. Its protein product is CASSPPTGPYNEQFF.

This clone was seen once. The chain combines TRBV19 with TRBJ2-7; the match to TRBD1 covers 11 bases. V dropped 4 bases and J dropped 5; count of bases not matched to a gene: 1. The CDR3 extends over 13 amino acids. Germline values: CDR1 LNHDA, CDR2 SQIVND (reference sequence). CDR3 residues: CASSRDRGDEQYF. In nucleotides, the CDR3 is TGTGCCAGTAGTAGGGACAGGGGGGACGAGCAGTACTTC.

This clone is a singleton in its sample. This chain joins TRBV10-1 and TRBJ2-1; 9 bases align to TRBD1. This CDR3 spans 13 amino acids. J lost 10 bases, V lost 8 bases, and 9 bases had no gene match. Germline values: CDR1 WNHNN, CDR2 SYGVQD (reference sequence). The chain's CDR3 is CASGADRGKEQFF. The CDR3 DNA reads TGCGCCAGCGGGGCGGACAGGGGTAAGGAGCAGTTCTTC.

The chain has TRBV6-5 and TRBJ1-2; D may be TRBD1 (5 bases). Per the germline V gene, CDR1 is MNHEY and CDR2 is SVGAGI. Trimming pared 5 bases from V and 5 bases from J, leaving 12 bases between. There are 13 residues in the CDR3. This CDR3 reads CASSTVGGYGYTF. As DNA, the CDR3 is TGTGCCAGCAGTACGGTGGGGGGTTATGGCTACACCTTC.

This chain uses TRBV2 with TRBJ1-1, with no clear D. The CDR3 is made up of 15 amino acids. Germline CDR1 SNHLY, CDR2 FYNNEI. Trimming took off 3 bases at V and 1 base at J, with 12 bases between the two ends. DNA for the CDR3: TGTGCCAGCAGTGACCCAGGTGCGGGGAACACTGAAGCTTTCTTT. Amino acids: CASSDPGAGNTEAFF.

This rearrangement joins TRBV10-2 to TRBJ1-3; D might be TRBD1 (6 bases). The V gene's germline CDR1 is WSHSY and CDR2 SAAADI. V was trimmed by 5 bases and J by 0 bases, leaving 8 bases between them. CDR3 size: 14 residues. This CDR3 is CASSPGHSGNTIYF. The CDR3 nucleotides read TGCGCCAGCAGTCCGGGACACTCTGGAAACACCATATATTTT.

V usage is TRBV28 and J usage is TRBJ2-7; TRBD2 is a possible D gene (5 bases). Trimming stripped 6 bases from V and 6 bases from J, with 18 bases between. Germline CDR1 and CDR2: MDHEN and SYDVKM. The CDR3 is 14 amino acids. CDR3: CASSRTRRSSEQYF. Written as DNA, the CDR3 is TGTGCCAGCAGCCGAACCAGGAGGTCGAGCGAGCAGTACTTC.

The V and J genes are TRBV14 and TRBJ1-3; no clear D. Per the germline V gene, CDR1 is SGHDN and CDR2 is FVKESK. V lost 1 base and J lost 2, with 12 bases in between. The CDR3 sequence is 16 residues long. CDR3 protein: CASSQVGGVTGNTIYF. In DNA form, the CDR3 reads TGTGCCAGCAGCCAAGTCGGCGGAGTAACTGGAAACACCATATATTTT.

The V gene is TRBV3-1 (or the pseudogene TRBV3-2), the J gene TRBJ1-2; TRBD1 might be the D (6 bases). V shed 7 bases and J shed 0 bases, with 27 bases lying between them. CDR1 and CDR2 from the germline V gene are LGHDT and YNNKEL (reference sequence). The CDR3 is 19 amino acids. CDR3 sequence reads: CASKAPVTTGLGANYGYTF. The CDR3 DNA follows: TGTGCCAGCAAAGCGCCCGTAACTACAGGGTTGGGAGCTAACTATGGCTACACCTTC.

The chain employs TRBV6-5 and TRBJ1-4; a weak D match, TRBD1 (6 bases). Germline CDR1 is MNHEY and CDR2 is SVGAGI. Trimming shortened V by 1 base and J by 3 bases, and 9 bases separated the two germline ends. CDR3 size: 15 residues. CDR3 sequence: CASSYFQGPNEKLFF. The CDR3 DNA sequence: TGTGCCAGCAGTTACTTTCAGGGGCCTAATGAAAAACTGTTTTTT.

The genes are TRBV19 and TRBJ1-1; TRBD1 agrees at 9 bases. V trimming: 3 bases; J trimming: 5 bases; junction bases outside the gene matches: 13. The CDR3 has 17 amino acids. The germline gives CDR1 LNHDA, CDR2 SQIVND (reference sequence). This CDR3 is CASSIAQTGGKGTEAFF. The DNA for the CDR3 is TGTGCCAGTAGTATTGCGCAAACAGGGGGCAAAGGGACTGAAGCTTTCTTT.

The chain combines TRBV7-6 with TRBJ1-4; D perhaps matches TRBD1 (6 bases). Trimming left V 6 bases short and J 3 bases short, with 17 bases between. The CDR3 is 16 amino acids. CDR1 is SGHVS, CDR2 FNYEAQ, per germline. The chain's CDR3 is CASRPDSNRANEKLFF. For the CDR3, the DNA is TGTGCCAGCAGACCGGACTCAAACAGGGCTAATGAAAAACTGTTTTTT.

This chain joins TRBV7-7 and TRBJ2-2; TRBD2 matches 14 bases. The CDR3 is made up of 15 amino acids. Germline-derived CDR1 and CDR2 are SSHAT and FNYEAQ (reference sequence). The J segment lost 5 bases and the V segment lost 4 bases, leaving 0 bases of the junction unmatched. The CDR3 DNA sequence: TGTGCCAGCAGCTGGACTAGCGGGGGGACCGGGGAGCTGTTTTTT. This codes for CASSWTSGGTGELFF.

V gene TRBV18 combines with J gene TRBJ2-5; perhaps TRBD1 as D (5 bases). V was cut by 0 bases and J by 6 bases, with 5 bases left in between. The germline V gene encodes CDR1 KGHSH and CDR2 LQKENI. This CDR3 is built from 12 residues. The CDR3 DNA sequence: TGTGCCAGCTCACCACCGGGGCAGACCCAGTACTTC. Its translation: CASSPPGQTQYF. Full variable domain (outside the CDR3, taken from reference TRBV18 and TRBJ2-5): NAGVMQNPRHLVRRRGQEARLRCSPMKGHSHVYWYRQLPEEGLKFMVYLQKENIIDESGMPKERFSAEFPKEGPSILRIQQVVRGDSAAYFCASSPPGQTQYFGPGTRLLVL.

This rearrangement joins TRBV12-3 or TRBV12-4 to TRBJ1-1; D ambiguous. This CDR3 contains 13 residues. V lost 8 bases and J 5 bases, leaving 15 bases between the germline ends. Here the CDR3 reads CASWRAMDTEAFF. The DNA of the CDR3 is TGTGCCAGCTGGAGGGCGATGGATACTGAAGCTTTCTTT.

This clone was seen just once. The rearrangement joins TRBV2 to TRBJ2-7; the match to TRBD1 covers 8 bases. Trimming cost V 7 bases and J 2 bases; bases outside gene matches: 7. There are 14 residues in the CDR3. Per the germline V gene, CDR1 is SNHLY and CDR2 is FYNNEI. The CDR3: CASKVGQGPYEQYF. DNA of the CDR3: TGTGCCAGCAAAGTTGGACAGGGTCCCTACGAGCAGTACTTC.

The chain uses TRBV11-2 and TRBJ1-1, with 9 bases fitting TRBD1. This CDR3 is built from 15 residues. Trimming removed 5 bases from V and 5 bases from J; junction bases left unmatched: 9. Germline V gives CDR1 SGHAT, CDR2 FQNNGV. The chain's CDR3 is CASSLEQGAHTEAFF. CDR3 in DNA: TGTGCCAGCAGCCTCGAACAGGGGGCGCATACTGAAGCTTTCTTT.